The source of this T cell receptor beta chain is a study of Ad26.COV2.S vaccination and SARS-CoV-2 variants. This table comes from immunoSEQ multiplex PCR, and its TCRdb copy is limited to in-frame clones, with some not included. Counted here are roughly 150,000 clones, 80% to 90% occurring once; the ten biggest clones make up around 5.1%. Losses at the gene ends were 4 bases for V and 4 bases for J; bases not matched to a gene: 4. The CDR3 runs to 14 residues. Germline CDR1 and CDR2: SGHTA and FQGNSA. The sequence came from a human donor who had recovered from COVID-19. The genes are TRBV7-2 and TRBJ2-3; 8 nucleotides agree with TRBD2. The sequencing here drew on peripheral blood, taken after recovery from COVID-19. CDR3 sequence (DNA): TGTGCCAGCAGCTCCCAGCGGGGGTCAGATACGCAGTATTTT. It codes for CASSSQRGSDTQYF. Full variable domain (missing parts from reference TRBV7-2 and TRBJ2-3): GAGVSQSPSNKVTEKGKDVELRCDPISGHTALYWYRQSLGQGLEFLIYFQGNSAPDKSGLPSDRFSAERTGGSVSTLTIQRTQQEDSAVYLCASSSQRGSDTQYFGPGTRLTVL.